These 22 T cell receptor beta chains share one sample of origin, sequenced in a study of human T cells and chemical hapten exposure. A single record per CDR3 protein comes from TCRdb applying MiXCR to the RACE reads. The repertoire holds about 380,000 distinct CDR3 sequences, with roughly 5% as singletons. Time point here: patch test 1, 2 weeks after DPC sensitization. Treatment here: therapeutic diphenylcyclopropenone sensitization with weekly scalp DPC. The sequencing used whole blood, collected in connection with sensitization to the hapten diphenylcyclopropenone (DPC). All receptors come from a woman aged 45-65 years with alopecia areata. Some clones in this sample may be carry-over from other donors' samples.

V and J are TRBV7-2 and TRBJ2-2; 7 nucleotides match TRBD1. Unmatched junction bases numbered 6, after V lost 4 bases and J lost 7 bases. The germline V gene encodes CDR1 SGHTA and CDR2 FQGNSA. The CDR3 consists of 14 residues. CDR3 DNA: TGTGCCAGCAGCTACCGGGACAGCGTCGGGGAGCTGTTTTTT. Amino acid sequence: CASSYRDSVGELFF.

Ten or more counts support this clonotype. The chain uses TRBV11-2 and TRBJ1-2, with TRBD1 matching over 9 bases. V lost 5 bases to trimming and J lost 7 bases; unmatched junction nucleotides: 8. The CDR3 runs 14 residues. Germline lookup yields CDR1 SGHAT and CDR2 FQNNGV. CDR3: CASSRGTGLSGYTF. The CDR3 DNA follows: TGTGCCAGCAGCCGCGGGACAGGGTTGAGTGGCTACACCTTC.

This clonotype was counted many times. CDR3: CASSERVASSYEQYF. The CDR3 DNA is TGTGCCAGCAGTGAAAGAGTTGCGAGCTCCTACGAGCAGTACTTC. J is TRBJ2-7 and V is TRBV6-1, with unresolved D. Germline V lookup: CDR1 MNHNS, CDR2 SASEGT. V lost 2 bases and J lost 0, with 11 bases in between. The CDR3 contains 15 residues.

This clonotype has more than one count but fewer than ten. J is TRBJ2-1 and V is TRBV7-9, with TRBD1 as a possible D gene (5 bases). The germline CDR1 and CDR2 sequences are SEHNR and FQNEAQ (reference sequence). V lost 0 bases and J lost 7, with 7 bases in between. CDR3 length: 13 amino acids. CDR3 region: CASSLAPGNEQFF. CDR3 coding DNA: TGTGCCAGCAGCTTAGCGCCAGGGAATGAGCAGTTCTTC.

This clonotype has at least ten counts. The chain joins TRBV9 to TRBJ2-7; no clear D gene. The CDR3 sequence is 13 residues long. The germline CDR1 and CDR2 sequences are SGDLS and YYNGEE. V lost 4 bases and J 0 bases, leaving 8 bases between the germline ends. This CDR3 is CASSPPSSYEQYF. In DNA, the CDR3 is TGTGCCAGCAGCCCCCCCAGCTCCTACGAGCAGTACTTC.

A few counts support this clonotype. The chain has TRBV4-2 and TRBJ2-3; 16 bases map to TRBD2. From germline, CDR1 is LGHNA and CDR2 YNFKEQ. The CDR3 is 19 amino acids. Losses at the gene ends were 0 bases for V and 4 bases for J; bases not matched to a gene: 7. The chain's CDR3 is CASSQEVSGLAGGADTQYF. The CDR3 nucleotides are TGTGCCAGCAGCCAAGAAGTGTCGGGACTAGCGGGAGGGGCAGATACGCAGTATTTT.

This clonotype has a count of ten or more. V gene TRBV27 combines with J gene TRBJ1-1; D is perhaps TRBD1 (5 bases). V lost 5 bases and J 5 bases, leaving 15 bases between the germline ends. Germline V CDR1 and CDR2: MNHEY, SMNVEV (reference sequence). This CDR3 is built from 14 residues. Here the CDR3 DNA reads TGTGCCAGCAGTCCCTTAGGGGCAGGTACTGAAGCTTTCTTT. Protein: CASSPLGAGTEAFF.

The rearrangement links TRBV12-3 or TRBV12-4 to TRBJ2-7; TRBD1 matches at 8 bases. V was clipped by 5 bases and J by 3 bases; unmatched bases: 9. The CDR3 totals 15 residues. The CDR3 region is CASSPSTGDRYEQYF. The DNA for the CDR3 is TGTGCCAGCAGTCCTTCGACAGGGGATCGCTACGAGCAGTACTTC.

Notes on this clonotype: One junction end disagrees with the germline gene, perhaps due to a read error. CDR3 sequence: CASSWGGQVLTDSQYF. CDR3 bases: TGTGCCAGCAGTTGGGGAGGACAGGTTCTCACAGATTCGCAGTATTTT. V usage is TRBV6-9 and J usage is TRBJ2-3, with a possible D match to TRBD1 (7 bases). The CDR3 contains 16 residues. Germline V gives CDR1 MNHGY, CDR2 SVAAGI.

In this sample, this clonotype turned up many times. V is TRBV10-2 and J is TRBJ2-3; perhaps TRBD1 as D (7 bases). Germline loops: CDR1 WSHSY, CDR2 SAAADI. V dropped 5 bases and J dropped 6 bases, with 9 bases sitting between them. The CDR3 has 12 amino acids. The CDR3 here is CASSSGGDTQYF. DNA for the CDR3: TGCGCCAGCAGTTCAGGGGGGGATACGCAGTATTTT.

In its sample, this clonotype was seen a few times. The chain is built from TRBV11-2 and TRBJ1-1, with 10 bases matching TRBD1. CDR1 is SGHAT, CDR2 FQNNGV, per germline. With V trimmed by 5 bases and J by 5 bases, 8 bases remained unmatched. CDR3 length: 15 amino acids. The CDR3 coding sequence is TGTGCCAGCAGCCATCGACAGGGGGCGCGAACTGAAGCTTTCTTT. This gives the protein CASSHRQGARTEAFF.

The sample holds many counts of this clonotype. The chain uses TRBV29-1 and TRBJ1-2; the match to TRBD1 covers 10 bases. CDR1 and CDR2 from the germline V gene are SQVTM and ANQGSEA. J gave up 8 bases and V 3 bases, and 15 bases lay outside the gene matches. This CDR3 comprises 16 residues. CDR3 protein: CSVEKGATGGSRGYTF. The DNA for the CDR3 is TGCAGCGTTGAGAAGGGTGCGACAGGGGGCTCTCGAGGCTACACCTTC.

Ten or more counts support this clonotype. The chain joins TRBV9 to TRBJ2-3, with D unclear. In germline, CDR1 is SGDLS, CDR2 YYNGEE. The CDR3 has 13 residues. The ends were cut back, 0 bases at V and 6 bases at J, with 8 bases in the middle. The CDR3 region is CASSVGLGDTQYF. DNA for the CDR3: TGTGCCAGCAGCGTAGGCCTGGGGGATACGCAGTATTTT.

This clonotype was picked up many times. The chain uses TRBV7-9 and TRBJ2-3; the D gene is possibly TRBD2 (6 bases). Germline CDR1 and CDR2: SEHNR and FQNEAQ (reference sequence). This CDR3 region has 16 residues. The V end lost 5 bases, the J end lost 3 bases, and 18 bases lay between the germline ends. The chain's CDR3 is CASSPVGVAGTDTQYF. Here the CDR3 DNA reads TGTGCCAGCAGCCCAGTCGGGGTTGCGGGAACAGATACGCAGTATTTT.

Many counts were recorded for this clonotype. The chain combines TRBV12-3 or TRBV12-4 with TRBJ2-7; TRBD2 might be the D (6 bases). Trimming removed 6 bases from V and 4 bases from J, with 13 bases in between. CDR3 length equals 13 residues. Here the CDR3 DNA reads TGTGCCAGCAGCTCTCTGGGGACTTACGAGCAGTACTTC. This sequence encodes CASSSLGTYEQYF.

This clonotype has a count of ten or more. The V and J genes are TRBV7-7 and TRBJ2-1; 7 positions agree with TRBD1. The CDR3 has 19 amino acids. Trimming cost V 5 bases and J 7 bases; bases outside gene matches: 23. Germline assignment: CDR1 SSHAT and CDR2 FNYEAQ (reference sequence). CDR3 in amino acids: CASSPRRSSGGIFLNEQFF. CDR3 bases: TGTGCCAGCAGCCCCCGGCGGTCGTCAGGGGGTATATTTTTGAATGAGCAGTTCTTC.

This clonotype occurred many times. The rearrangement joins TRBV9 to TRBJ2-3, with 8 bases matching TRBD1. The ends lost 4 bases at V and 5 bases at J; junction bases unmatched: 9. Looked up from germline, CDR1 is SGDLS and CDR2 is YYNGEE. This CDR3 comprises 15 residues. The CDR3 nucleotides read TGTGCCAGCAGCCTTAGGACAGGGATCAAAGATACGCAGTATTTT. It translates to CASSLRTGIKDTQYF. Full variable domain (rest looked up from reference TRBV9 and TRBJ2-3): DSGVTQTPKHLITATGQRVTLRCSPRSGDLSVYWYQQSLDQGLQFLIQYYNGEERAKGNILERFSAQQFPDLHSELNLSSLELGDSALYFCASSLRTGIKDTQYFGPGTRLTVL.

This clonotype was seen only a few times. The V call is TRBV7-2, the J call TRBJ1-6; a possible D gene is TRBD1 (6 bases). The CDR3 length is 14 residues. Germline V gene data show CDR1 as SGHTA and CDR2 as FQGNSA. Trimming shortened V by 1 base and J by 9 bases, and 10 bases separated the two germline ends. CDR3 bases: TGTGCCAGCAGCTTAGAACAGGGACTTTCACCCCTCCACTTT. This codes for CASSLEQGLSPLHF.

This chain joins TRBV20-1 and TRBJ1-5; the D is unclear. Germline CDR1 DFQATT, CDR2 SNEGSKA (reference sequence). CDR3 size: 13 residues. With 0 bases removed from V and 3 bases from J, the gap between germline ends came to 6 bases. The CDR3, as DNA: TGCAGTGCTAGAGAACAGTACAATCAGCCCCAGCATTTT. Its protein is CSAREQYNQPQHF.

This clonotype was recorded at least ten times. The genes are TRBV4-2 and TRBJ1-4, with D perhaps matching TRBD1 (6 bases). V was pared by 3 bases and J by 2 bases, with 10 bases between. CDR1 LGHNA and CDR2 YNFKEQ come from the germline V gene. The length of the CDR3 is 15 residues. CDR3 DNA sequence: TGTGCCAGCAGCCAGACCACAGGGACTAATGAAAAACTGTTTTTT. Encoded protein: CASSQTTGTNEKLFF.

The rearrangement uses TRBV10-3 and TRBJ1-1, with a possible D match to TRBD1 (6 bases). This CDR3 is 14 amino acids long. The ends were cut back, 5 bases at V and 2 bases at J, with 12 bases in the middle. Per germline, CDR1 ENHRY and CDR2 SYGVKD. CDR3 coding DNA: TGTGCCATCAGTTACTCAGGGGTAAACACTGAAGCTTTCTTT. The encoded protein is CAISYSGVNTEAFF.

This clonotype was recorded many times. DNA of the CDR3: TGTGCCAGCAGCGTAGGGGCTAGCGGGGCCCTAGCCAAAAACATTCAGTACTTC. Protein sequence: CASSVGASGALAKNIQYF. This rearrangement joins TRBV9 to TRBJ2-4, with 9 bases fitting TRBD2. Per the germline V gene, CDR1 is SGDLS and CDR2 is YYNGEE. CDR3 size: 18 residues. After removal of 0 bases from V and 0 bases from J, the junction contained 7 bases not matched to a gene. The variable domain in full, completed from reference TRBV9 and TRBJ2-4, reads DSGVTQTPKHLITATGQRVTLRCSPRSGDLSVYWYQQSLDQGLQFLIQYYNGEERAKGNILERFSAQQFPDLHSELNLSSLELGDSALYFCASSVGASGALAKNIQYFGAGTRLSVL.